These T cell receptor beta chains were read from a single sample in a study of response to subunit inactivated influenza vaccine. MiXCR, applied by TCRdb to the RT-PCR reads, yields one record per CDR3 protein. The repertoire includes approximately 700,000 distinct CDR3 sequences, around 14% of them detected once, and approximately 10% sits in the top ten. Specimen: PBMCs from blood, collected approximately 12 days after vaccination. These TCRs come from a man aged 50 to 59 who received an inactivated influenza vaccine. Both conserved end residues are part of each CDR3. D genes are given only for firm matches. Some rows have no size entry. The others give once, few or many, or a class for an expanded clone.

TRBJ2-7 few NA TRBV12-3/TRBV12-4 TGTGCCAGCAGTCCGACCCGGGGCCCCGACGGTACCGAGCAGTACTTC CASSPTRGPDGTEQYF
TRBJ2-1 few NA TRBV12-3/TRBV12-4 TGTGCCAGCAGTTTAGGGCTAGAGGTCCGACATGAGCAGTTCTTC CASSLGLEVRHEQFF
TRBJ2-6 NA TRBD2 TRBV20-1 TGCAGTGCAACTAGCGTAAGCTGGGACTCTGGGGCCAACGTCCTGACTTTC CSATSVSWDSGANVLTF
TRBJ2-7 NA TRBD2 TRBV6-1 TGTGCCAGCAACCCGACTAGCGGGAGCTACGAGCAGTACTTC CASNPTSGSYEQYF
TRBJ2-5 NA NA TRBV11-2 TGTGCCAGCAGCTTAGGAATCGTGGAGACCCAGTACTTC CASSLGIVETQYF
TRBJ2-7 NA NA TRBV5-1 TGCGCCAGCAGCTTACAGGGCCAGTACTCCTACGAGCAGTACTTC CASSLQGQYSYEQYF
TRBJ1-1 few NA TRBV6-1 TGTGCCAGCCAGGAGAACACTGAAGCTTTCTTT CASQENTEAFF
TRBJ2-7 NA TRBD1 TRBV6-2/TRBV6-3 TGTGCCAGCAGTTACTCGACGGGGACAGGCCCGGTCTTC CASSYSTGTGPVF
TRBJ1-2 many NA TRBV7-2 TGTGCCAGCAGCTTAAGGCTCTATGGCTACACCTTC CASSLRLYGYTF
TRBJ2-1 many TRBD1 TRBV4-2 TGTGCCAGCAGCCAAGACGAGGACAGGACCTACAATGAGCAGTTCTTC CASSQDEDRTYNEQFF
TRBJ1-5 few NA TRBV25-1 TGTGCCAGCAGCGGGGCGGGGGCTCAGCCCCAGCATTTT CASSGAGAQPQHF
TRBJ2-1 NA TRBD1 TRBV7-2 TGTGCCAGCGGCCAGGGACAGTATCACAATGAGCAGTTCTTC CASGQGQYHNEQFF
TRBJ2-1 few TRBD1 TRBV12-3/TRBV12-4 TGTGCCAGCAGGTCAGACAGGGAAGGCGGTGGGGAGCAGTTCTTC CASRSDREGGGEQFF
TRBJ2-7 NA NA TRBV4-3 TGCGCCAGCAGCCAAGATAACCAACGGTACGAGCAGTACTTC CASSQDNQRYEQYF
TRBJ1-2 NA NA TRBV7-9 TGTGCCAGCAACCCGAGTCTGGACTATGGCTACACCTTC CASNPSLDYGYTF
TRBJ2-2 few NA TRBV5-1 TGCGCCAGCAGCTTGTATTCTGGGAGGAACACCGGGGAGCTGTTTTTT CASSLYSGRNTGELFF
TRBJ1-4 NA NA TRBV7-9 TGTGCCAGCAGCCCTGTCGGGGGCGAGGAAAAACTGTTTTTT CASSPVGGEEKLFF
TRBJ1-1 NA TRBD1 TRBV5-1 TGCGCCAGCAGCGTGACAGGGGCGACAACTGAAGCTTTCTTT CASSVTGATTEAFF
TRBJ1-2 NA NA TRBV28 TGTGCCAGCAGTTTGGTGCGTTTGGGGAGCAACTATGGCTACACCTTC CASSLVRLGSNYGYTF
TRBJ1-1 few NA TRBV5-5 TGTGCCAGCAGCCCTACCCTGGTGCAGGGGACCACTGAAGCTTTCTTT CASSPTLVQGTTEAFF
TRBJ2-3 few NA TRBV28 TGTGCCAGCAGTTCCCCCTGGGGCGATACGCAGTATTTT CASSSPWGDTQYF
TRBJ2-7 NA NA TRBV2 TGTGCCAGCAGGGAGACAGCGGCCTACGAGCAGTACTTC CASRETAAYEQYF
TRBJ2-5 NA NA TRBV11-2 TGTGCCAGCAGCTTTGGCGGGTTGCAAGAGACCCAGTACTTC CASSFGGLQETQYF
TRBJ2-6 NA NA TRBV6-2/TRBV6-3 TGTGCCAGCAGTTACTCTCGTGTAACCTCTGGGGCCAACGTCCTGACTTTC CASSYSRVTSGANVLTF
TRBJ2-1 few TRBD1 TRBV5-1 TGCGCCAGCAGCTTTGGGGGACAGGGGGGCAATGAGCAGTTCTTC CASSFGGQGGNEQFF
TRBJ2-5 few TRBD2 TRBV12-3/TRBV12-4 TGTGCCAGCAGCAAAGGGACTAGCGGGGGAGAGACCCAGTACTTC CASSKGTSGGETQYF
TRBJ2-2 once NA TRBV4-2 TGTGCCAGCAGCCAATTCAAGGGGCTAGGCCGCCCGAACACCGGGGAGCTGTTTTTT CASSQFKGLGRPNTGELFF
TRBJ2-2 few NA TRBV30 TGTGCCTGGAGGGGACTTTCGAACACCGGGGAGCTGTTTTTT CAWRGLSNTGELFF
TRBJ1-4 many NA TRBV9 TGTGCCAGCAGCGTAAGCACGGGGGCTACTAATGAAAAACTGTTTTTT CASSVSTGATNEKLFF
TRBJ1-2 NA NA TRBV15 TGTGCCACCAGCACTTATCAAAAATATGGCTACACCTTC CATSTYQKYGYTF
TRBJ2-7 NA TRBD1 TRBV6-5 TGTGCCAGCAGCTACGGACGGGACAGTAGCTCCTACGAGCGGTACTTC CASSYGRDSSSYERYF
TRBJ2-6 NA TRBD1 TRBV11-2 TGTGCCAGCAGCTCCGTAAGGGACAGGGGAACTGGGGCCAACGTCCTGACTTTC CASSSVRDRGTGANVLTF
TRBJ1-6 NA TRBD1 TRBV20-1 TGCAGTGCTTCCGGGACAGGGAATTCACCCCTCCACTTT CSASGTGNSPLHF
TRBJ2-5 few NA TRBV6-1 TGTGCCAGCAGCAGGGCCTATACGGAGACCCAGTACTTC CASSRAYTETQYF
TRBJ1-2 many NA TRBV20-1 TGCAGTGCTGGGAGAACACCTAATAACTATGGCTACACCTTC CSAGRTPNNYGYTF
TRBJ2-5 NA NA TRBV7-2 TGTGCCAGCAGCCATCGGGGGTACCAAGAGACCCAGTACTTC CASSHRGYQETQYF
TRBJ1-2 few NA TRBV7-9 TGTGCCAGCAGCCCCCCGGGTCCCTCTGGCTACACCTTC CASSPPGPSGYTF
TRBJ2-3 many TRBD1 TRBV24-1 TGTGCCACCAGTGATCCGCACAGGGGGCAATCCACAGATACGCAGTATTTT CATSDPHRGQSTDTQYF
TRBJ2-1 once NA TRBV21-1 TGTGCCAGCAGCAACCAAGCGTCCAGGACTAGCGGGACCCAAGGCTCCTACAATGAGCAGTTCTTC CASSNQASRTSGTQGSYNEQFF
TRBJ1-1 few NA TRBV7-9 TGTGCCAGCAGCCCCAAGGACAGAATTAACACTGAAGCTTTCTTT CASSPKDRINTEAFF
TRBJ1-2 many TRBD1 TRBV7-2 TGTGCCAGCAGCTTAGACCTGACAGGGGTGGAGGGCTACACCTTC CASSLDLTGVEGYTF
TRBJ1-6 few NA TRBV6-2/TRBV6-3 TGTGCCAGCAGTTTCGCGGACGGACGGCGGTTGTCACCCCTCCACTTT CASSFADGRRLSPLHF
TRBJ2-2 NA NA TRBV4-1 TGCGCCAGCAGCCAGGTTAACCCTCACCACGGGGAGCTGTTTTTT CASSQVNPHHGELFF
TRBJ2-7 NA NA TRBV7-9 TGTGCCAGCAGCTTGAGGGTCGAGCAGTACTTC CASSLRVEQYF
TRBJ2-7 few TRBD1 TRBV6-2/TRBV6-3 TGTGCCAGCAGTTACACGGCGAGACAGGGGAAGTACGAGCAGTACTTC CASSYTARQGKYEQYF
TRBJ2-3 NA NA TRBV7-6 TGTGCCAGCAGCTTAGGTGGTGGGGGCACCTATACGCAGTATTTT CASSLGGGGTYTQYF
TRBJ1-4 many NA TRBV2 TGTGCCAGCAGTGTACCGACAATTAATGAAAAACTGTTTTTT CASSVPTINEKLFF
TRBJ2-4 NA NA TRBV29-1 TGCAGCGTTGGCAGTTTAGGCGGCATTCAGTACTTC CSVGSLGGIQYF
TRBJ1-3 NA NA TRBV7-2 TGTGCCAGCAGCTGGGCTCAGAAAGACACCATATATTTT CASSWAQKDTIYF
TRBJ2-1 few TRBD2 TRBV6-2/TRBV6-3 TGTGCCAGCAGTTCGATACGACTAGCGGGAGGCTACAATGAGCAGTTCTTC CASSSIRLAGGYNEQFF
TRBJ2-7 NA NA TRBV7-2 TGTGCCAGCAGCGCCCCGATCGGCTCCGAGCAGTACTTC CASSAPIGSEQYF
TRBJ1-2 few NA TRBV6-1 TGTGCCAGCAGGACAGCCCCCACCACCGGTGGCTACACCTTC CASRTAPTTGGYTF
TRBJ2-4 NA NA TRBV5-1 TGCGCCAGCAGCGAGGGACCTGGCATTCAGTACTTC CASSEGPGIQYF
TRBJ2-7 NA NA TRBV6-5 TGTGCCAGCAGTTACCTGGGCGGAAGCAACCCCTACGAGCAGTACTTC CASSYLGGSNPYEQYF
TRBJ2-7 many TRBD2 TRBV25-1 TGTGCCAGCACCAGCGGGAGGGGGTCCTACGAGCAGTACTTC CASTSGRGSYEQYF
TRBJ2-1 few TRBD1 TRBV7-2 TGTGCCAGCAGCCCCTGGGGGACAGTTAACAATGAGCAGTTCTTC CASSPWGTVNNEQFF
TRBJ2-7 NA NA TRBV2 TGTGCCAGCAGTGAGCCTCCGTGGGAGCAGTACTTC CASSEPPWEQYF